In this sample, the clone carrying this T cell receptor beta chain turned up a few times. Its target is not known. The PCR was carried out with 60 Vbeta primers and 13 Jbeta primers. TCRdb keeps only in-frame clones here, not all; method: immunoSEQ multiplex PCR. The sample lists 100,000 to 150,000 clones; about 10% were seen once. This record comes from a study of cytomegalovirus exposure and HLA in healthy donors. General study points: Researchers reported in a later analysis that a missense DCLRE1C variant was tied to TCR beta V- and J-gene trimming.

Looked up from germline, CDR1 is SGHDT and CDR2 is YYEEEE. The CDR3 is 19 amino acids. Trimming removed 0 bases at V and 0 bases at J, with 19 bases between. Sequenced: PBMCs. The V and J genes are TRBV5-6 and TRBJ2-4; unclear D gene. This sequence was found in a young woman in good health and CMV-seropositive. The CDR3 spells CASSLENNVKLAAKNIQYF. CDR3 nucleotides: TGTGCCAGCAGCTTGGAGAATAACGTCAAATTAGCAGCCAAAAACATTCAGTACTTC.